The 26 T cell receptor beta chains below all came from one sample that was sequenced in a study of T cell responses to AZD1222 COVID-19 vaccine. Libraries were prepared by immunoSEQ multiplex PCR; TCRdb keeps only in-frame clonotypes and omits some of them. The table includes more than 150,000 clones, 94% detected once. Sequenced here: peripheral blood, sampled 28 days after the second AZD1222 dose. The source of these receptors is an adult who received the AZD1222 COVID-19 vaccine.

Only a few counts were recorded for this clone. J is TRBJ2-5 and V is TRBV2; D perhaps matches TRBD2 (5 bases). The V gene lost 0 bases and the J gene lost 4 bases, with 9 bases spanning the gap. Germline-derived CDR1 and CDR2 are SNHLY and FYNNEI. The CDR3 has 14 amino acids. CDR3 residues: CASSEAGVGETQYF. The CDR3 DNA reads as TGTGCCAGCAGTGAAGCGGGAGTCGGAGAGACCCAGTACTTC.

V is TRBV7-3 and J is TRBJ1-1; D gene uncertain. The CDR3 consists of 14 residues. In germline, CDR1 is SGHTA, CDR2 FQGTGA. V was shortened by 2 bases and J by 3 bases, with 10 bases between the two germline ends. The CDR3 nucleotides are TGTGCCAGCAGCTTAGGGAGAGGAGACACTGAAGCTTTCTTT. It codes for CASSLGRGDTEAFF.

Notes on this clone: One end of the junction varies from germline; a read error may be responsible. CDR3 region: CASSLGQANTEAFF. DNA for the CDR3: TGTGCCAGCAGTTTAGGACAGGCGAACACTGAAGCTTTCTTT. The chain has TRBV11-3 and TRBJ1-1; 7 bases fit TRBD1. Germline V gene data show CDR1 as SGHNT and CDR2 as YENEEA. This CDR3 has 14 residues.

The chain has TRBV20-1 and TRBJ1-1, with a weak D call TRBD1 (6 bases). The CDR3 has 11 residues. V was trimmed by 4 bases and J by 6 bases, leaving 9 bases between them. Germline CDR1 DFQATT, CDR2 SNEGSKA (reference sequence). The chain's CDR3 is CSANGGPEAFF. The DNA for the CDR3 is TGCAGTGCTAACGGGGGCCCTGAAGCTTTCTTT.

The chain joins TRBV28 to TRBJ1-2; no definite D call. Trimming pared 6 bases from V and 0 bases from J, leaving 11 bases between. Germline V lookup: CDR1 MDHEN, CDR2 SYDVKM. There are 14 residues in the CDR3. CDR3 DNA sequence: TGTGCCAGCAGCCTTCCGGAGCCTAACTATGGCTACACCTTC. It codes for CASSLPEPNYGYTF.

In nucleotides, the CDR3 is TGCGCCAGCAGCTTGGTGGCAGGGAGGGAGACCCAGTACTTC. Its protein product is CASSLVAGRETQYF. The chain uses TRBV5-1 and TRBJ2-5, with D tentatively TRBD2 (6 bases). Trimming stripped 0 bases from V and 5 bases from J, with 11 bases between. Germline assignment: CDR1 SGHRS and CDR2 YFSETQ. This CDR3 has 14 amino acids. The complete variable domain, with remaining parts taken from reference TRBV5-1 and TRBJ2-5, reads KAGVTQTPRYLIKTRGQQVTLSCSPISGHRSVSWYQQTPGQGLQFLFEYFSETQRNKGNFPGRFSGRQFSNSRSEMNVSTLELGDSALYLCASSLVAGRETQYFGPGTRLLVL.

Regarding this clone: The sample has other DNA sequences that encode this CDR3 too. This chain links TRBV18 with TRBJ1-1; unclear D gene. Germline V gives CDR1 KGHSH, CDR2 LQKENI. Trimming took 3 bases from V and 1 from J, leaving 0 bases between them. The CDR3 contains 11 residues. The DNA for the CDR3 is TGTGCCAGCTCACCGAACACTGAAGCTTTCTTT. Encoded protein: CASSPNTEAFF.

This chain joins TRBV7-9 and TRBJ2-1; unclear D gene. V dropped 4 bases and J dropped 1 base, with 14 bases sitting between them. This CDR3 contains 16 residues. The germline gives CDR1 SEHNR, CDR2 FQNEAQ (reference sequence). CDR3 bases: TGTGCCAGCAGCTCGGATTTCTCGGTATCCTACAATGAGCAGTTCTTC. Translation gives CASSSDFSVSYNEQFF.

This chain connects TRBV12-5 to TRBJ2-1; no clear D. Trimming cost V 0 bases and J 5 bases, with 14 bases left between them. The V gene's germline CDR1 is LGHNT and CDR2 FRNRAP. The CDR3 is 16 residues long. The CDR3 region has the DNA TGTGCTAGTGGTTTGGTAGGTAAAACCTACCACAATGAGCAGTTCTTC. This gives the protein CASGLVGKTYHNEQFF.

The chain joins TRBV19 to TRBJ1-3; D ambiguous. Trimming pared 7 bases from V and 3 bases from J, leaving 16 bases between. The CDR3 sequence is 15 residues long. Germline lookup yields CDR1 LNHDA and CDR2 SQIVND (reference sequence). The CDR3, as DNA: TGTGCCAGTAATGCCCCCGGTCGCCGTGGAAACACCATATATTTT. Translating gives CASNAPGRRGNTIYF.

This clone turned up a few times. The rearrangement joins TRBV28 to TRBJ1-5, with 12 bases matching TRBD1. Trimming cost V 6 bases and J 0 bases; bases outside gene matches: 15. Germline-derived CDR1 and CDR2 are MDHEN and SYDVKM. The CDR3 loop spans 20 amino acids. For the CDR3, the DNA is TGTGCCAGCAGATCCAGCCGGGACAGGGGGCGAGTCTATAGCAATCAGCCCCAGCATTTT. This encodes CASRSSRDRGRVYSNQPQHF.

This clone was counted a single time. V gene TRBV7-9 combines with J gene TRBJ1-1; possibly TRBD1 for D (5 bases). The CDR3 spans 15 residues. Germline V lookup: CDR1 SEHNR, CDR2 FQNEAQ (reference sequence). The V and J ends lost 4 bases and 1 base respectively, with 13 bases between them. The CDR3 loop reads CASSSASGGNTEAFF. The CDR3 DNA reads TGTGCCAGCAGCTCCGCTAGCGGGGGGAACACTGAAGCTTTCTTT.

The chain carries TRBV28 and TRBJ2-1; 8 nucleotides align to TRBD2. V was clipped by 8 bases and J by 3 bases; unmatched bases: 6. Germline V gene data show CDR1 as MDHEN and CDR2 as SYDVKM. CDR3 length equals 14 residues. The CDR3 loop is CASRVAGIYNEQFF. The CDR3 DNA is TGTGCCAGCCGGGTAGCGGGGATCTACAATGAGCAGTTCTTC.

The V and J genes are TRBV19 and TRBJ2-2, with 9 bases lining up with TRBD2. Germline V gene sequence: CDR1 LNHDA, CDR2 SQIVND (reference sequence). Losses at the gene ends were 6 bases for V and 8 bases for J; bases not matched to a gene: 4. The CDR3 totals 13 residues. CDR3: CASSSSGEGELFF. CDR3 DNA sequence: TGTGCCAGTAGCTCTAGCGGGGAGGGGGAGCTGTTTTTT.

The rearrangement joins TRBV5-1 to TRBJ2-1; the D is unclear. The germline gives CDR1 SGHRS, CDR2 YFSETQ. Trimming removed 5 bases from V and 4 bases from J, with 13 bases in between. CDR3 size: 14 residues. The CDR3: CASSDSYGYNEQFF. CDR3 nucleotide sequence: TGCGCCAGCAGTGACTCCTACGGATACAATGAGCAGTTCTTC.

The chain couples TRBV6-5 to TRBJ2-7, with 7 bases aligning to TRBD1. This CDR3 contains 15 residues. Germline V gene data show CDR1 as MNHEY and CDR2 as SVGAGI. Trimming cost V 0 bases and J 3 bases; bases outside gene matches: 5. DNA of the CDR3: TGTGCCAGCAGTTACTCGAAGGGGGCAGGCTACGAGCAGTACTTC. Translation gives CASSYSKGAGYEQYF.

The chain joins TRBV12-3 or TRBV12-4 to TRBJ1-3; unclear D gene. The V end lost 6 bases, the J end lost 3 bases, and 9 bases lay between the germline ends. The CDR3 is 13 amino acids. The CDR3 loop reads CASSSGGGNTIYF. The CDR3, as DNA: TGTGCCAGCAGCTCAGGAGGTGGAAACACCATATATTTT.

This chain uses TRBV3-1 (or the pseudogene TRBV3-2) with TRBJ1-1; TRBD1 matches at 8 bases. The germline gives CDR1 LGHDT, CDR2 YNNKEL (reference sequence). The V gene end was trimmed by 0 bases and the J gene end by 11 bases; junction bases not matched to a gene: 5. The CDR3 runs to 13 residues. The CDR3, as DNA: TGTGCCAGCAGCCAAGACTGGACAGGGAGGGCTTTCTTT. Protein: CASSQDWTGRAFF.

The chain couples TRBV28 to TRBJ2-3, with TRBD2 identical over 8 bases. This CDR3 is 18 amino acids long. Germline values: CDR1 MDHEN, CDR2 SYDVKM. Trimming at V came to 5 bases and at J to 4 bases, leaving 17 bases not matched to a gene. The DNA of the CDR3 is TGTGCCAGCAGTCGCCATAGTTCGGTAGCGGGATTCTCAGATACGCAGTATTTT. Protein sequence: CASSRHSSVAGFSDTQYF.

V gene TRBV27 combines with J gene TRBJ2-5; D unresolved. CDR1 and CDR2 from the germline V gene are MNHEY and SMNVEV (reference sequence). V shed 0 bases and J shed 0 bases, with 5 bases lying between them. There are 14 residues in the CDR3. The CDR3 here is CASSLSLYQETQYF. DNA for the CDR3: TGTGCCAGCAGTTTATCTTTGTACCAAGAGACCCAGTACTTC.

The V and J genes are TRBV19 and TRBJ2-7; 10 nucleotides agree with TRBD1. V dropped 5 bases and J dropped 4; count of bases not matched to a gene: 5. CDR1 is LNHDA, CDR2 SQIVND, per germline (reference sequence). The CDR3 extends over 14 amino acids. CDR3 DNA sequence: TGTGCCAGTAGTGCGACAGGGGGCGCGTACGAGCAGTACTTC. Its protein product is CASSATGGAYEQYF.

J is TRBJ1-5 and V is TRBV5-8, with D maybe TRBD1 (6 bases). The CDR3 loop spans 18 amino acids. Trimming cost V 0 bases and J 0 bases, with 16 bases left between them. The germline CDR1 and CDR2 sequences are SGHTS and YDEGEE. CDR3 amino acids: CASSLDPRAGDSNQPQHF. CDR3 DNA sequence: TGTGCCAGCAGCTTGGACCCGAGGGCAGGGGATAGCAATCAGCCCCAGCATTTT. The full variable domain, its missing parts supplied by reference TRBV5-8 and TRBJ1-5, is EAGVTQSPTHLIKTRGQQATLRCSPISGHTSVYWYQQALGLGLQFLLWYDEGEERNRGNFPPRFSGRQFPNYSSELNVNALELEDSALYLCASSLDPRAGDSNQPQHFGDGTRLSIL.

The chain uses TRBV11-3 and TRBJ2-5, with D tentatively TRBD1 (7 bases). This CDR3 spans 15 amino acids. V dropped 6 bases and J dropped 3 bases, with 17 bases sitting between them. Germline assignment: CDR1 SGHNT and CDR2 YENEEA. The CDR3 reads CASSRLGTEEETQYF. CDR3 nucleotides: TGTGCCAGCAGTCGACTAGGGACAGAGGAAGAGACCCAGTACTTC.

The genes are TRBV27 and TRBJ2-2; D gene unclear. V was trimmed by 3 bases and J by 1 base, leaving 3 bases between them. The CDR3 sequence is 13 residues long. The germline CDR1 and CDR2 sequences are MNHEY and SMNVEV (reference sequence). The CDR3 DNA follows: TGTGCCAGCAGTTTTCTGAACACCGGGGAGCTGTTTTTT. Protein product: CASSFLNTGELFF.

The genes are TRBV28 and TRBJ2-7; possible D gene TRBD2, 5 bases. Trimming stripped 5 bases from V and 2 bases from J, with 13 bases between. The germline CDR1 and CDR2 sequences are MDHEN and SYDVKM. There are 14 residues in the CDR3. The CDR3 protein is CASSPRTVPYEQYF. The CDR3 bases are TGTGCCAGCAGTCCCCGGACTGTCCCCTACGAGCAGTACTTC.

The chain carries TRBV6-5 and TRBJ1-1; no definite D call. CDR3 length equals 14 residues. Germline V gene data show CDR1 as MNHEY and CDR2 as SVGAGI. Between the trimmed V and J ends, which lost 11 bases and 1 base, there was a span of 17 bases. CDR3 protein: CAAQSGEGNTEAFF. The CDR3 region has the DNA TGTGCCGCCCAGAGCGGGGAGGGGAACACTGAAGCTTTCTTT.